Sequencing of this T cell receptor (beta chain) was carried out in a study of T cells after yellow fever vaccination. Study results and limitations: Once the booster was given, most primary-vaccination clones reappeared, at approximately 97% for CD4 and 85% to 90% for CD8.

A 5'RACE template-switching step, the method used to make TCR cDNA, added a universal primer site and UMIs. MiXCR was run by TCRdb on the 5' RACE reads, yielding one entry per CDR3 protein. The sample records nearly 350,000 distinct CDR3 sequences, 8% to 9.5% being singletons. Per the germline V gene, CDR1 is SQVTM and CDR2 is ANQGSEA. This CDR3 contains 10 residues. Trimming left V 4 bases short and J 8 bases short, with 8 bases between. Points on this clonotype: Its cognate antigen is unknown.

This receptor was identified in a man aged 18 to 29 who received the YFV17D yellow fever vaccine. The sequencing here drew on PBMCs, taken about 49 days after the first yellow fever vaccination. The J gene is TRBJ1-1, the V gene TRBV29-1; D gene unclear. CDR3 bases: TGCAGCGTTGGTACTTGGGAAGCTTTCTTT. Protein product: CSVGTWEAFF.